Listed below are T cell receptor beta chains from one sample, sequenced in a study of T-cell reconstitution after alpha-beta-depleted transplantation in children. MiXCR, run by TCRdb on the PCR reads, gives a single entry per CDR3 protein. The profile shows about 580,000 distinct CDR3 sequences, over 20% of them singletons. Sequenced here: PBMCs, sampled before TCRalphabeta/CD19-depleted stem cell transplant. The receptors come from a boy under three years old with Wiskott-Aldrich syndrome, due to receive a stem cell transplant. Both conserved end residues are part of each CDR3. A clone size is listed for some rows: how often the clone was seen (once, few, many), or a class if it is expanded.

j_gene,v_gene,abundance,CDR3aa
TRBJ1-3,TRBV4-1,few,CASSQEYRTGNTIYF
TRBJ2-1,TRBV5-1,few,CASSLRDGTYNEQFF
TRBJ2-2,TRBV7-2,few,CASSLASGSLTGELFF
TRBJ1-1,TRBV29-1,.,CSVDRGHSGEAFF
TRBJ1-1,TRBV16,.,CASSQSGTGEAFF
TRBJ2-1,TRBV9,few,CASSTLPGGYNEQFF
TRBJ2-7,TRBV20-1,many,CSARRTGTYEQYF
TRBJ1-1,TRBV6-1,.,CASRSVLFTNTEAFF
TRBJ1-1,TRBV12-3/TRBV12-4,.,CASSFLGGSEAFF
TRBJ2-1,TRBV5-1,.,CASSFVLAANEQFF
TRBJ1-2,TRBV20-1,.,CSARDYNGDTF
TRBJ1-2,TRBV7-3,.,CASSLTLQGAGYTF
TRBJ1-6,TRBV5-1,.,CASSLQDSGDSPLHF
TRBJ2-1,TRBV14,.,CASSILVYNEQFF
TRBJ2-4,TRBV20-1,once,CSASGHSDIQYF
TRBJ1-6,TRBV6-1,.,CASNNKPGQGTPLHF
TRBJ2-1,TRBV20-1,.,CCAYQTTSGRMYNEQFF
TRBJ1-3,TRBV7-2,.,CASSFGIPGNTIYF
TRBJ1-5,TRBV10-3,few,CAIADSNQPQHF
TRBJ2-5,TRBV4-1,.,CASSQPGLAEETQYF
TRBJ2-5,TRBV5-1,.,CASSFLAGFQETQYF
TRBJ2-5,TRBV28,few,CASSGSGRAQETQYF
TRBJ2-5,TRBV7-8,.,CASSFRSRAKETQYF
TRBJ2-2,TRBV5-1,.,CASNPGRWNTGELFF
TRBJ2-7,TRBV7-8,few,CASSLGTSGRYYEQYF
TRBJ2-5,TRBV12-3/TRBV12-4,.,CASSPSGGRTQYF
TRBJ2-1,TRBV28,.,CAAGLRGGDEQFF
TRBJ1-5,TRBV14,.,CASSQTGRPQHF
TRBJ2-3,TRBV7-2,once,CASSPGQRYTDTQYF
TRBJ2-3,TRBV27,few,CASSLSGPFSTRDTQYF
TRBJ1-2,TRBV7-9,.,CASKGYGYTF
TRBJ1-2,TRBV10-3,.,CAISAAGLIYGYTF
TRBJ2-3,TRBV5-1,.,CASSLGGEGTQYF
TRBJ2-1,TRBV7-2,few,CASSLIGQGIDEQFF
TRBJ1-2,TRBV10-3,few,CAISPGDGYTF
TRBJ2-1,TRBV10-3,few,CAIRADAYNEQFF
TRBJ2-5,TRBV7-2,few,CASSLGSRALETQYF
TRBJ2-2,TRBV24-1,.,CATAPGQANTGELFF
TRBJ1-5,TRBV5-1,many,CASSLGASQPQHF
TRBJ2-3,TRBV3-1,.,CASSQATTRITDTQYF
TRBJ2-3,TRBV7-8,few,CASIPGTGTWDTQYF
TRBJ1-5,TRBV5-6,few,CASSLLGGDQPQHF
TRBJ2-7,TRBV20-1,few,CSATRGGEQYF
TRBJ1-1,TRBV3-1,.,CASSARGANTEAFF
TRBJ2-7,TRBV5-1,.,CASSHLTGKAYEQYF
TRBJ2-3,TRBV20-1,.,CSASLLSDTQYF
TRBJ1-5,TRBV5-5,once,CASSLFREGNQPQHF
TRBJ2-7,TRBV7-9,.,CASSPHWDSYEQYF
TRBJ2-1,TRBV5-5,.,CASSSLALLNEQFF
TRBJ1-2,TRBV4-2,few,CASSHGPFYGYTF
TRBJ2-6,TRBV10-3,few,CAIRAGLSGANVLTF
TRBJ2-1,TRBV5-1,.,CASSRPGTGSRWEQFF
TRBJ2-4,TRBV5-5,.,CASSWGTGKRENIQYF